The 18 T cell receptor beta chains given below trace back to one sample, sequenced in a study of blood T cell repertoires in COVID-19. TCRdb's copy holds only in-frame clones and misses some; the assay was immunoSEQ multiplex PCR. The sample lists about 220,000 clones, 85% occurring once. The material sequenced was peripheral blood. The origin of the receptors is a woman in her 70s with COVID-19, enrolled during active disease.

The chain combines TRBV6-5 with TRBJ1-5; the match to TRBD1 covers 9 bases. V gave up 6 bases and J gave up 7 bases; unmatched junction bases: 10. Germline V gene sequence: CDR1 MNHEY, CDR2 SVGAGI. This CDR3 comprises 15 residues. CDR3 protein: CASRPGQGALQPQHF. CDR3 DNA: TGTGCCAGCAGGCCGGGACAGGGAGCTTTGCAGCCCCAGCATTTT.

A single count supports this clone. The V call is TRBV28, the J call TRBJ1-5; D remains unclear. CDR3 length: 17 residues. V lost 6 bases and J 3 bases, leaving 21 bases between the germline ends. Germline V gives CDR1 MDHEN, CDR2 SYDVKM. CDR3 sequence: CASSRYRSGLINQPQHF. The CDR3, as DNA: TGTGCCAGCAGCCGTTACCGAAGTGGGCTGATCAATCAGCCCCAGCATTTT. Full variable domain (outside the CDR3, taken from reference TRBV28 and TRBJ1-5): DVKVTQSSRYLVKRTGEKVFLECVQDMDHENMFWYRQDPGLGLRLIYFSYDVKMKEKGDIPEGYSVSREKKERFSLILESASTNQTSMYLCASSRYRSGLINQPQHFGDGTRLSIL.

V and J are TRBV29-1 and TRBJ1-2; D is ambiguous. Germline loops: CDR1 SQVTM, CDR2 ANQGSEA. The CDR3 contains 11 residues. Trimming took 2 bases from V and 6 from J, leaving 7 bases between them. CDR3 in DNA: TGCAGCGTTGAAAGGAGTAATGGCTACACCTTC. Residues: CSVERSNGYTF.

V and J are TRBV6-5 and TRBJ1-5; D might be TRBD1 (6 bases). V shed 4 bases and J shed 5 bases, with 18 bases lying between them. The CDR3 has 16 amino acids. Germline V CDR1 and CDR2: MNHEY, SVGAGI. CDR3 nucleotides: TGTGCCAGCAGTTCCCCCGACCGGGACACCCATCAGCCCCAGCATTTT. It yields the protein CASSSPDRDTHQPQHF.

The V call is TRBV29-1, the J call TRBJ2-5; the D is unclear. The CDR3 covers 13 residues. Deletions cut 0 bases from V and 5 bases from J, with 10 bases between. CDR1 is SQVTM and CDR2 is ANQGSEA in the germline V gene. In DNA form, the CDR3 reads TGCAGCGTTGAAGATCGAAGAGAGGAGACCCAGTACTTC. Translated, it gives CSVEDRREETQYF.

This clone was found a few times. V usage is TRBV27 and J usage is TRBJ1-5; no clear D gene. There are 14 residues in the CDR3. Trimming shortened V by 6 bases and J by 0 bases, and 9 bases separated the two germline ends. CDR1 MNHEY and CDR2 SMNVEV come from the germline V gene (reference sequence). This CDR3 is CASSLVFSNQPQHF. Written as DNA, the CDR3 is TGTGCCAGCAGCCTTGTATTTAGCAATCAGCCCCAGCATTTT.

V is TRBV7-2 and J is TRBJ2-1, with a tentative D call TRBD2 (6 bases). Trimming removed 2 bases at V and 6 bases at J, with 11 bases between. The CDR3 runs 14 residues. Germline assignment: CDR1 SGHTA and CDR2 FQGNSA. The CDR3 coding sequence is TGTGCCAGCAGCTTACCACTAGCCATCAATGAGCAGTTCTTC. Translating it yields CASSLPLAINEQFF.

The chain carries TRBV29-1 and TRBJ2-1; 8 bases are a match to TRBD1. Germline CDR1 is SQVTM and CDR2 is ANQGSEA. The junction had 5 bases not matched to a gene; V was cut back by 4 bases and J by 9 bases. The CDR3 extends over 12 amino acids. CDR3 nucleotide sequence: TGCAGCGTTGGAGCTGACAGGGGTGAGCAGTTCTTC. It is translated as CSVGADRGEQFF.

The V gene is TRBV9, the J gene TRBJ2-2, with 9 bases aligning to TRBD1. Trimming removed 4 bases from V and 4 bases from J; junction bases left unmatched: 11. This CDR3 region has 17 residues. The germline V gene has CDR1 SGDLS and CDR2 YYNGEE. The CDR3 sequence: CASSSPLMGQGTGELFF. CDR3 nucleotide sequence: TGTGCCAGCAGCTCTCCCCTAATGGGACAGGGCACCGGGGAGCTGTTTTTT.

The J gene is TRBJ2-1, the V gene TRBV19; D is perhaps TRBD2 (5 bases). V lost 1 base, J lost 5 bases, and 12 bases lay in between. The CDR3 covers 15 residues. Germline-derived CDR1 and CDR2 are LNHDA and SQIVND (reference sequence). The CDR3 reads CASSIVTGFDNEQFF. DNA for the CDR3: TGTGCCAGTAGTATAGTAACGGGGTTCGACAATGAGCAGTTCTTC.

The rearrangement links TRBV12-5 to TRBJ2-6; possibly TRBD1 for D (6 bases). Trimming stripped 6 bases from V and 4 bases from J, with 13 bases between. Germline V lookup: CDR1 LGHNT, CDR2 FRNRAP. CDR3 length equals 15 residues. In DNA, the CDR3 is TGTGCTAGTGGCCCTTGGACAGTCGGGGCCAACGTCCTGACTTTC. It translates to CASGPWTVGANVLTF.

CDR3 sequence reads: CASSDEGSTDTQYF. CDR3 sequence (DNA): TGTGCCAGCAGTGATGAGGGAAGCACAGATACGCAGTATTTT. This chain uses TRBV6-4 with TRBJ2-3, with D maybe TRBD2 (5 bases). The V end lost 3 bases, the J end lost 0 bases, and 7 bases lay between the germline ends. CDR3 length: 14 amino acids. Germline CDR1 is MRHNA and CDR2 is SNTAGT.

The rearrangement joins TRBV5-1 to TRBJ2-3, with D tentatively TRBD2 (7 bases). The germline V gene encodes CDR1 SGHRS and CDR2 YFSETQ. The CDR3 covers 15 residues. V was trimmed by 4 bases and J by 5 bases, leaving 17 bases between them. The CDR3 DNA follows: TGCGCCAGCAGCCTAGCAGGGAGGGGGGGAGATACGCAGTATTTT. Translation gives CASSLAGRGGDTQYF. The full variable domain, rest sourced from reference TRBV5-1 and TRBJ2-3, is KAGVTQTPRYLIKTRGQQVTLSCSPISGHRSVSWYQQTPGQGLQFLFEYFSETQRNKGNFPGRFSGRQFSNSRSEMNVSTLELGDSALYLCASSLAGRGGDTQYFGPGTRLTVL.

The chain recombines TRBV7-3 with TRBJ2-1; a possible D gene is TRBD2 (6 bases). V lost 5 bases to trimming and J lost 6 bases, with 17 bases between them. Germline V CDR1 and CDR2: SGHTA, FQGTGA. This CDR3 contains 15 residues. CDR3 DNA: TGTGCCAGCAGCACAAAAATAAGACTAGTCAATGAGCAGTTCTTC. This codes for CASSTKIRLVNEQFF.

This sequence joins TRBV11-2 and TRBJ2-3; 8 bases are a match to TRBD2. V trimming: 4 bases; J trimming: 6 bases; junction bases outside the gene matches: 6. The CDR3 spans 14 residues. Germline V gene data show CDR1 as SGHAT and CDR2 as FQNNGV. Here the CDR3 DNA reads TGTGCCAGCAGCTCGGGACTAGTTGCGGATACGCAGTATTTT. Protein sequence: CASSSGLVADTQYF.

DNA of the CDR3: TGTGCCAGCAGCTTCCCACTAGCGGGATCCTACGAGCAGTACTTC. Translating it yields CASSFPLAGSYEQYF. The chain uses TRBV6-2 or TRBV6-3 and TRBJ2-7, with 10 bases fitting TRBD2. V shed 6 bases, J shed 1 base, and the junction held 6 bases outside the gene matches. The CDR3 has 15 residues. CDR1 MNHEY and CDR2 SVGEGT come from the germline V gene.

In nucleotides, the CDR3 is TGTGCCAGTAGCCGATATGGGCAGGGTACGAATAGTGAGCAGTTCTTC. It codes for CASSRYGQGTNSEQFF. The chain joins TRBV19 to TRBJ2-1; weak D call: TRBD1 (5 bases). V was trimmed by 6 bases and J by 9 bases, leaving 24 bases between them. Germline loops: CDR1 LNHDA, CDR2 SQIVND (reference sequence). This CDR3 has 16 amino acids.

V gene TRBV2 combines with J gene TRBJ2-1, with a tentative D call TRBD1 (6 bases). The CDR3 totals 13 residues. V lost 8 bases to trimming and J lost 3 bases, with 11 bases between them. Germline CDR1 and CDR2: SNHLY and FYNNEI. Here the CDR3 reads CASHQDSYNEQFF. Here the CDR3 DNA reads TGTGCCAGCCATCAGGACAGCTACAATGAGCAGTTCTTC.